The rows below give T cell receptor beta chains drawn from one sample of a study of glioma-infiltrating T cells after dendritic cell vaccination. Sequenced by immunoSEQ multiplex PCR; TCRdb stores in-frame clones only, minus some. This sample carries tens of thousands of clones, about 86% of them seen once, and the ten largest clones take 7% to 9%. The sample in question was blood, obtained before dendritic cell vaccination. Receptors were obtained from a human donor with glioblastoma. The CDR3 runs from the conserved cysteine through the conserved F or W. Fields, in order: CDR3 length, V gene, D gene, clone size, J gene, CDR3 protein, CDR3 DNA. A D gene is named only where the DNA matches it firmly. Not all rows give a size; the values are once, few, many and, for expanded clones, a class.

CDR3 length: 14; V gene: TRBV6-5; D gene: .; clone size: .; J gene: TRBJ1-2; CDR3 protein: CASSYQGQGYGYTF; CDR3 DNA: TGTGCCAGCAGTTACCAGGGGCAGGGCTATGGCTACACCTTC
CDR3 length: 15; V gene: TRBV4-2; D gene: .; clone size: .; J gene: TRBJ1-2; CDR3 protein: CASSQADRANYGYTF; CDR3 DNA: TGTGCCAGCAGCCAAGCGGACAGAGCTAACTATGGCTACACCTTC
CDR3 length: 14; V gene: TRBV19; D gene: .; clone size: .; J gene: TRBJ1-2; CDR3 protein: CASSIMVEGHGYTF; CDR3 DNA: TGTGCCAGTAGTATAATGGTAGAGGGTCATGGCTACACCTTC
CDR3 length: 15; V gene: TRBV5-6; D gene: TRBD1; clone size: .; J gene: TRBJ2-2; CDR3 protein: CASSSGTGGPGELFF; CDR3 DNA: TGTGCCAGCAGTTCCGGGACAGGGGGTCCCGGGGAGCTGTTTTTT
CDR3 length: 16; V gene: TRBV19; D gene: TRBD2; clone size: few; J gene: TRBJ2-1; CDR3 protein: CASSIIAGGPGNEQFF; CDR3 DNA: TGTGCCAGTAGTATTATAGCGGGGGGGCCGGGCAATGAGCAGTTCTTC
CDR3 length: 15; V gene: TRBV5-1; D gene: TRBD2; clone size: medium-sized; J gene: TRBJ2-7; CDR3 protein: CASSQEAGTANEQYF; CDR3 DNA: TGCGCCAGCAGCCAAGAAGCGGGGACTGCGAACGAGCAGTACTTC
CDR3 length: 19; V gene: TRBV18; D gene: TRBD1; clone size: .; J gene: TRBJ1-3; CDR3 protein: CASSPIRGQGSSPGNTIYF; CDR3 DNA: TGTGCCAGCTCACCCATACGGGGACAGGGATCTTCTCCTGGAAACACCATATATTTT
CDR3 length: 14; V gene: TRBV2; D gene: .; clone size: .; J gene: TRBJ1-2; CDR3 protein: CASSSTGGWYGYTF; CDR3 DNA: TGTGCCAGCAGCAGCACGGGGGGTTGGTATGGCTACACCTTC
CDR3 length: 13; V gene: TRBV5-1; D gene: .; clone size: .; J gene: TRBJ1-2; CDR3 protein: CASSQRPNYGYTF; CDR3 DNA: TGCGCCAGCAGCCAGAGGCCTAACTATGGCTACACCTTC
CDR3 length: 13; V gene: TRBV5-1; D gene: .; clone size: .; J gene: TRBJ2-1; CDR3 protein: CASSRDSYNEQFF; CDR3 DNA: TGCGCCAGCAGCCGTGACAGCTACAATGAGCAGTTCTTC